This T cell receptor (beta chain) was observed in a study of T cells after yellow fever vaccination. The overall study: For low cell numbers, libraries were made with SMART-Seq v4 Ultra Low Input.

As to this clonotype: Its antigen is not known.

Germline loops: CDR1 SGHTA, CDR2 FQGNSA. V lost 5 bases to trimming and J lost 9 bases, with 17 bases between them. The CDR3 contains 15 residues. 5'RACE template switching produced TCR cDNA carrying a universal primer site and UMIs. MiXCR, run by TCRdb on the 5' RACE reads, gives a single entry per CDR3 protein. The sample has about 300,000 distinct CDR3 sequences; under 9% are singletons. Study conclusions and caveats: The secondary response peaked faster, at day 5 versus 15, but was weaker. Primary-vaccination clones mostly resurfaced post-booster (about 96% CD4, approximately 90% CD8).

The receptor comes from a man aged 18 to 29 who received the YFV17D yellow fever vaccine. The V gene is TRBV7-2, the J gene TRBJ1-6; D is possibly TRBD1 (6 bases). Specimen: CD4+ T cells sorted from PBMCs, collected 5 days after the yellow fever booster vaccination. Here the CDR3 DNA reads TGTGCCAGCAGCATCTTTTGGGCGGGGGCTTCACCCCTCCACTTT. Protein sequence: CASSIFWAGASPLHF.